The rows below give T cell receptor beta chains drawn from one sample of a study of blood T cell repertoires in COVID-19. Here immunoSEQ multiplex PCR was the method, and the copy in TCRdb shows in-frame clones only, minus some. The sample shows approximately 230,000 clones, approximately 90% of them seen only once. The specimen sequenced was peripheral blood. The origin of the receptors is a woman in her twenties or thirties with COVID-19, enrolled during active disease. Both conserved end residues are part of each CDR3. A D gene is named only where the DNA matches it firmly. Size tells how often a clone was seen (once, few, many) or the class of an expanded clone, and some rows leave it out.

clone size,J gene,D gene,V gene,CDR3 protein,CDR3 DNA
few,TRBJ1-5,.,TRBV19,CASSAPLGDQGNQPQHF,TGTGCCAGTAGTGCCCCCCTGGGTGATCAGGGCAATCAGCCCCAGCATTTT
.,TRBJ2-1,TRBD1,TRBV9,CASSPRPRQGHNEQFF,TGTGCCAGCAGCCCCCGTCCCCGACAGGGCCACAATGAGCAGTTCTTC
once,TRBJ2-3,TRBD1,TRBV27,CASSLGGQGVDTQYF,TGTGCCAGCAGTTTAGGGGGACAGGGGGTAGATACGCAGTATTTT
.,TRBJ2-3,TRBD2,TRBV6-4,CASSDGLAGGADTQYF,TGTGCCAGCAGTGACGGACTAGCGGGGGGAGCAGATACGCAGTATTTT
.,TRBJ2-1,TRBD2,TRBV9,CASSYDPLLASNEQFF,TGTGCCAGCAGCTACGATCCCTTACTAGCGTCCAATGAGCAGTTCTTC
.,TRBJ1-5,TRBD1,TRBV5-1,CARRPTGRNQPQHF,TGCGCCAGGAGACCGACAGGGCGTAATCAGCCCCAGCATTTT
.,TRBJ2-1,TRBD2,TRBV4-3,CASSLLAGTYNEQFF,TGCGCCAGCAGCCTTCTAGCGGGGACATACAATGAGCAGTTCTTC
few,TRBJ1-2,.,TRBV5-1,CASSFGGRQGYTF,TGCGCCAGCAGCTTCGGGGGGCGGCAGGGCTACACCTTC
.,TRBJ2-2,.,TRBV27,CASSSTAGELFF,TGTGCCAGCAGTTCAACGGCCGGGGAGCTGTTTTTT
.,TRBJ2-1,.,TRBV12-3/TRBV12-4,CASSFGQGYEQFF,TGTGCCAGCAGTTTTGGGCAGGGCTATGAGCAGTTCTTC
.,TRBJ1-6,TRBD1,TRBV13,CASSPSRDRGYNSPLHF,TGTGCCAGCAGCCCCTCGCGGGACAGGGGCTATAATTCACCCCTCCACTTT
.,TRBJ2-3,TRBD2,TRBV19,CASSTRGDSTDTQYF,TGTGCCAGTAGTACCCGGGGGGACAGCACAGATACGCAGTATTTT
.,TRBJ2-1,.,TRBV6-5,CASRNSVDYNEQFF,TGTGCCAGCAGAAATTCCGTAGACTACAATGAGCAGTTCTTC
.,TRBJ1-4,.,TRBV15,CATGRRGANEKLFF,TGTGCCACCGGGCGGCGTGGGGCTAACGAAAAACTGTTTTTT
.,TRBJ1-2,.,TRBV29-1,CSVGGTYGYTF,TGCAGCGTGGGGGGGACTTATGGCTACACCTTC
.,TRBJ2-1,TRBD2,TRBV14,CASSQVQNSGIPPYNEQFF,TGTGCCAGCAGCCAAGTTCAGAATAGCGGGATCCCCCCCTACAATGAGCAGTTCTTC
.,TRBJ2-5,TRBD2,TRBV9,CASSIYSGSGETQYF,TGTGCCAGCAGCATCTATAGCGGGAGCGGGGAGACCCAGTACTTC
.,TRBJ2-1,.,TRBV7-8,CASSPATGLYNEQFF,TGTGCCAGCAGCCCTGCCACAGGACTATACAATGAGCAGTTCTTC
few,TRBJ2-7,TRBD1,TRBV18,CASSLQTGTTYEQYF,TGTGCCAGCTCACTACAGACAGGGACGACCTACGAGCAGTACTTC
.,TRBJ2-1,TRBD2,TRBV27,CASSLQRGGRGEQFF,TGTGCCAGCAGTCTCCAGCGGGGGGGCCGTGGGGAGCAGTTCTTC
.,TRBJ2-1,TRBD2,TRBV29-1,CSVEGSGGPLYNEQFF,TGCAGCGTTGAGGGAAGCGGGGGCCCACTATACAATGAGCAGTTCTTC
few,TRBJ1-2,.,TRBV28,CASSFRSSYGYTF,TGTGCCAGCAGTTTTCGGAGTTCCTATGGCTACACCTTC
.,TRBJ2-3,.,TRBV10-2,CASSESEGGSTVDTQYF,TGCGCCAGCAGTGAGTCAGAGGGGGGGTCTACGGTAGATACGCAGTATTTT
.,TRBJ1-1,.,TRBV6-1,CASSGAQGGAEAEAFF,TGTGCCAGCAGTGGAGCCCAGGGTGGGGCAGAGGCTGAAGCTTTCTTT
.,TRBJ2-5,TRBD1,TRBV25-1,CASSTRDSQETQYF,TGTGCCAGCAGCACAAGGGACAGCCAAGAGACCCAGTACTTC
.,TRBJ2-1,TRBD2,TRBV7-9,CASSLVSGTSWAEQFF,TGTGCCAGCAGCTTAGTATCCGGGACTAGCTGGGCCGAGCAGTTCTTC
.,TRBJ2-7,.,TRBV6-5,CASSRGYDEQYF,TGTGCCAGCTCTCGGGGGTACGACGAGCAGTACTTC
once,TRBJ2-1,.,TRBV7-7,CASSLGTAPHNEQFF,TGTGCTAGCAGCTTAGGAACAGCCCCACACAATGAGCAGTTCTTC
.,TRBJ2-1,TRBD2,TRBV18,CASSPQAAGGGNEQFF,TGTGCCAGCTCACCACAGGCGGCGGGGGGCGGCAATGAGCAGTTCTTC
once,TRBJ2-2,TRBD2,TRBV7-8,CASRFTSGSIGELFF,TGTGCCAGCAGATTCACTAGCGGGAGTATCGGGGAGCTGTTTTTT
.,TRBJ2-3,.,TRBV27,CASSPDRTSSFNLPYPDTQYF,TGTGCCAGCAGTCCAGATCGGACTTCCTCCTTTAATTTGCCCTACCCAGATACGCAGTATTTT
.,TRBJ2-5,.,TRBV11-2,CASSLSRETQYF,TGTGCCAGCAGCTTGTCGCGAGAGACCCAGTACTTC
.,TRBJ1-2,TRBD1,TRBV28,CASSRTGFSYGYTF,TGTGCCAGCAGTAGGACAGGGTTTAGCTATGGCTACACCTTC
.,TRBJ2-1,TRBD2,TRBV11-2,CASSLGLAGGPVPFF,TGTGCCAGCAGCTTAGGACTAGCGGGAGGGCCAGTTCCGTTCTTC
once,TRBJ2-1,TRBD2,TRBV27,CASSFGLAQNEQFF,TGTGCCAGCAGTTTCGGACTAGCACAGAATGAGCAGTTCTTC
.,TRBJ2-2,TRBD1,TRBV5-5,CASSQDRGAGGELFF,TGTGCCAGCAGCCAAGACAGGGGCGCCGGAGGGGAGCTGTTTTTT
.,TRBJ1-2,.,TRBV6-5,CASSYSHSYGYTF,TGTGCCAGCAGTTACTCTCACAGCTATGGCTACACCTTC
once,TRBJ2-1,TRBD1,TRBV7-9,CASSEDRYYPNEQFF,TGTGCCAGCAGCGAGGACAGGTATTATCCCAATGAGCAGTTCTTC
.,TRBJ2-5,.,TRBV6-9,CASRERNRAETQYF,TGTGCCAGCAGGGAGCGTAACAGGGCGGAGACCCAGTACTTC
.,TRBJ2-5,.,TRBV11-2,CASSLGGRKIAETQYF,TGTGCCAGCAGCTTAGGGGGGAGGAAGATAGCAGAGACCCAGTACTTC
few,TRBJ2-7,.,TRBV5-4,CASSLANGGEQYF,TGTGCCAGCAGCTTGGCCAACGGAGGCGAGCAGTACTTC
.,TRBJ2-2,TRBD1,TRBV24-1,CATSGLRRGQGSGELFF,TGTGCCACCAGTGGATTGAGGAGGGGACAGGGCTCCGGGGAGCTGTTTTTT
many,TRBJ1-1,.,TRBV11-3,CASGGQWDTEAFF,TGTGCCAGCGGTGGACAGTGGGACACTGAAGCTTTCTTT
.,TRBJ2-1,TRBD1,TRBV5-5,CASSTGTGGNEQFF,TGTGCCAGCAGCACCGGGACAGGGGGTAATGAGCAGTTCTTC
few,TRBJ1-1,.,TRBV4-1,CASSQEAVNTEAFF,TGCGCCAGCAGCCAAGAGGCAGTGAACACTGAAGCTTTCTTT
.,TRBJ1-6,.,TRBV7-2,CASSPTRAGNSPLHF,TGTGCCAGCAGCCCGACCAGGGCTGGAAATTCACCCCTCCACTTT
.,TRBJ2-7,TRBD2,TRBV5-8,CASSLAGLAGNPSYEQYF,TGTGCCAGCAGCTTGGCCGGACTAGCGGGCAACCCCTCCTACGAGCAGTACTTC
.,TRBJ2-7,.,TRBV5-4,CASSYIDSGEQYF,TGTGCCAGCAGCTACATCGACAGCGGGGAGCAGTACTTC
.,TRBJ1-1,TRBD1,TRBV19,CASHRNRGPTEAFF,TGTGCCAGCCATCGGAACAGGGGGCCTACTGAAGCTTTCTTT
.,TRBJ2-3,TRBD1,TRBV7-2,CASSLGGTGGTDTQYF,TGTGCCAGCAGCTTAGGAGGGACAGGAGGCACAGATACGCAGTATTTT
.,TRBJ1-2,.,TRBV20-1,CSASGGLPPYNYGYTF,TGCAGTGCTAGTGGAGGCCTCCCACCTTATAACTATGGCTACACCTTC
.,TRBJ2-7,.,TRBV3-1/TRBV3-2,CASSQVTSEAVF,TGTGCCAGCAGCCAAGTCACAAGCGAGGCAGTCTTC
.,TRBJ2-3,.,TRBV7-2,CASGDFRTDTQYF,TGTGCCAGCGGGGACTTTCGCACAGATACGCAGTATTTT
.,TRBJ2-3,TRBD2,TRBV12-5,CASGPGLAETDTQYF,TGTGCTAGTGGCCCGGGACTAGCGGAGACAGATACGCAGTATTTT
.,TRBJ2-7,.,TRBV6-1,CASSEDPRREQYF,TGTGCCAGCAGTGAAGACCCCCGGCGGGAGCAGTACTTC